These T cell receptor beta chains were read from a single sample in a study of blood T cell repertoires in COVID-19. The repertoire was sequenced with immunoSEQ multiplex PCR; TCRdb's copy has only in-frame clones and lacks some. The sample lists some 250,000 clones, around 86% seen once, with 5.5% to 9% in the top ten. Sequences were obtained from peripheral blood. Receptor source: a woman between 65 and 79 years old with active or convalescent COVID-19. Each CDR3 is given with its conserved first and last residue. Fields, in order: V gene, clone size, D gene, J gene, CDR3 protein, CDR3 DNA. D genes are given only for firm matches. Some rows have no size entry. The others give once, few or many, or a class for an expanded clone.

v_call: TRBV7-9
clone_size: NA
d_call: NA
j_call: TRBJ2-1
cdr3_aa: CASSLTGPRPLEQFF
cdr3_nt: TGTGCCAGCAGCTTGACAGGTCCACGGCCCCTTGAGCAGTTCTTC

v_call: TRBV10-3
clone_size: NA
d_call: TRBD1
j_call: TRBJ2-7
cdr3_aa: CAISEQGAYEQYF
cdr3_nt: TGTGCCATCAGTGAACAGGGGGCCTACGAGCAGTACTTC

v_call: TRBV7-2
clone_size: NA
d_call: NA
j_call: TRBJ2-5
cdr3_aa: CASSLGGADSETQYF
cdr3_nt: TGTGCCAGCAGCTTAGGGGGCGCGGATTCTGAGACCCAGTACTTC

v_call: TRBV29-1
clone_size: few
d_call: NA
j_call: TRBJ1-1
cdr3_aa: CSALTGKFDTEAFF
cdr3_nt: TGCAGCGCCCTCACAGGGAAGTTCGACACTGAAGCTTTCTTT

v_call: TRBV6-5
clone_size: NA
d_call: TRBD1
j_call: TRBJ1-1
cdr3_aa: CASRRQGSPTEAFF
cdr3_nt: TGTGCCAGCAGACGACAGGGGTCCCCCACTGAAGCTTTCTTT

v_call: TRBV11-2
clone_size: once
d_call: TRBD1
j_call: TRBJ1-3
cdr3_aa: CASSPGTGRDTIYF
cdr3_nt: TGTGCCAGCAGCCCCGGGACAGGGCGCGACACCATATATTTT

v_call: TRBV19
clone_size: NA
d_call: NA
j_call: TRBJ1-2
cdr3_aa: CASSIETNYGYTF
cdr3_nt: TGTGCCAGTAGTATAGAGACAAACTATGGCTACACCTTC

v_call: TRBV7-6
clone_size: once
d_call: TRBD1
j_call: TRBJ2-5
cdr3_aa: CASSLGYPGTGGGETQYF
cdr3_nt: TGTGCCAGCAGCTTAGGGTATCCCGGGACAGGGGGAGGAGAGACCCAGTACTTC

v_call: TRBV7-2
clone_size: NA
d_call: NA
j_call: TRBJ2-1
cdr3_aa: CASSLARSNYNEQFF
cdr3_nt: TGTGCCAGCAGCTTAGCGCGGAGTAACTACAATGAGCAGTTCTTC

v_call: TRBV5-1
clone_size: NA
d_call: TRBD1
j_call: TRBJ1-2
cdr3_aa: CASSPGQGGYGYTF
cdr3_nt: TGCGCCAGCAGCCCCGGGCAGGGGGGCTATGGCTACACCTTC

v_call: TRBV7-9
clone_size: few
d_call: NA
j_call: TRBJ1-4
cdr3_aa: CASSLDLRQPNEKLFF
cdr3_nt: TGTGCCAGCAGCTTAGATCTCCGACAGCCCAATGAAAAACTGTTTTTT

v_call: TRBV7-2
clone_size: NA
d_call: TRBD2
j_call: TRBJ2-7
cdr3_aa: CASSPSRGGGLGEQYF
cdr3_nt: TGTGCCAGCAGCCCGTCCCGGGGCGGGGGGTTAGGCGAGCAGTACTTC

v_call: TRBV6-1
clone_size: few
d_call: TRBD1
j_call: TRBJ1-3
cdr3_aa: CASSENRGGNTIYF
cdr3_nt: TGTGCCAGCAGTGAAAACAGGGGTGGAAACACCATATATTTT

v_call: TRBV7-2
clone_size: NA
d_call: TRBD2
j_call: TRBJ2-7
cdr3_aa: CASSLGELAGGIYEQYF
cdr3_nt: TGTGCCAGCAGCCTAGGGGAGCTAGCGGGGGGGATCTACGAGCAGTACTTC

v_call: TRBV7-6
clone_size: NA
d_call: NA
j_call: TRBJ1-1
cdr3_aa: CASSFMSADTEAFF
cdr3_nt: TGTGCCAGCAGCTTTATGTCGGCGGACACTGAAGCTTTCTTT

v_call: TRBV6-5
clone_size: NA
d_call: TRBD1
j_call: TRBJ1-6
cdr3_aa: CASSSYSGTGGSPLHF
cdr3_nt: TGTGCCAGCAGTTCCTACTCCGGGACAGGGGGCTCACCCCTCCACTTT

v_call: TRBV10-2
clone_size: NA
d_call: NA
j_call: TRBJ2-3
cdr3_aa: CASTFGTDTQYF
cdr3_nt: TGCGCCAGCACGTTCGGCACAGATACGCAGTATTTT

v_call: TRBV6-1
clone_size: once
d_call: TRBD1
j_call: TRBJ1-2
cdr3_aa: CASERPGQGTDGYTF
cdr3_nt: TGTGCCAGCGAGAGGCCGGGACAGGGTACGGATGGCTACACCTTC

v_call: TRBV9
clone_size: NA
d_call: NA
j_call: TRBJ2-2
cdr3_aa: CASSAMPGVNTGELFF
cdr3_nt: TGTGCCAGCAGCGCTATGCCGGGGGTGAACACCGGGGAGCTGTTTTTT

v_call: TRBV18
clone_size: NA
d_call: TRBD1
j_call: TRBJ2-3
cdr3_aa: CASSPPNGQGTDTQYF
cdr3_nt: TGTGCCAGCTCACCACCTAATGGACAGGGCACAGATACGCAGTATTTT

v_call: TRBV7-9
clone_size: NA
d_call: NA
j_call: TRBJ1-2
cdr3_aa: CASSSDSIYGYTF
cdr3_nt: TGTGCCAGCAGTTCGGACAGCATCTATGGCTACACCTTC

v_call: TRBV28
clone_size: once
d_call: NA
j_call: TRBJ2-4
cdr3_aa: CASRLGTQSIQYF
cdr3_nt: TGTGCCAGCAGGCTTGGGACACAATCCATTCAGTACTTC

v_call: TRBV5-1
clone_size: NA
d_call: NA
j_call: TRBJ2-5
cdr3_aa: CASSLQTGGETQYF
cdr3_nt: TGCGCCAGCAGCTTGCAGACAGGTGGAGAGACCCAGTACTTC

v_call: TRBV2
clone_size: NA
d_call: NA
j_call: TRBJ2-3
cdr3_aa: CASNPGLLSTDTQYF
cdr3_nt: TGTGCCAGCAATCCGGGGTTGTTGTCCACAGATACGCAGTATTTT

v_call: TRBV2
clone_size: once
d_call: NA
j_call: TRBJ1-4
cdr3_aa: CASSEDAVAEKLFF
cdr3_nt: TGTGCCAGCAGTGAAGATGCGGTGGCCGAAAAACTGTTTTTT

v_call: TRBV6-2/TRBV6-3
clone_size: once
d_call: NA
j_call: TRBJ2-7
cdr3_aa: CASSYSLGARNRQYF
cdr3_nt: TGTGCCAGCAGTTACTCGTTGGGGGCGCGAAACCGGCAGTACTTC

v_call: TRBV6-5
clone_size: once
d_call: NA
j_call: TRBJ2-4
cdr3_aa: CASSSLATGKNIQYF
cdr3_nt: TGTGCCAGCAGTAGTCTTGCGACGGGAAAAAACATTCAGTACTTC

v_call: TRBV5-1
clone_size: NA
d_call: TRBD1
j_call: TRBJ1-2
cdr3_aa: CASSLSTGGRDGYTF
cdr3_nt: TGCGCCAGCAGCCTCTCGACAGGGGGCAGGGATGGCTACACCTTC

v_call: TRBV14
clone_size: NA
d_call: NA
j_call: TRBJ2-1
cdr3_aa: CASSQEQGYPLLGQFF
cdr3_nt: TGTGCCAGCAGCCAAGAGCAGGGGTACCCTTTGCTCGGGCAGTTCTTC

v_call: TRBV13
clone_size: NA
d_call: NA
j_call: TRBJ2-7
cdr3_aa: CASSLASVEQYF
cdr3_nt: TGTGCCAGCAGCTTAGCTTCCGTGGAGCAGTACTTC

v_call: TRBV7-6
clone_size: NA
d_call: NA
j_call: TRBJ2-2
cdr3_aa: CASSLARLANTGELFF
cdr3_nt: TGTGCCAGCAGCTTAGCGAGACTAGCGAACACCGGGGAGCTGTTTTTT

v_call: TRBV10-3
clone_size: NA
d_call: NA
j_call: TRBJ2-3
cdr3_aa: CAISGAVRFTDTQYF
cdr3_nt: TGTGCCATCAGTGGAGCGGTACGCTTCACAGATACGCAGTATTTT

v_call: TRBV4-1
clone_size: NA
d_call: NA
j_call: TRBJ1-2
cdr3_aa: CASSRDPVGPAGYTF
cdr3_nt: TGCGCCAGCAGTCGTGACCCCGTGGGGCCTGCTGGCTACACCTTC

v_call: TRBV12-3/TRBV12-4
clone_size: NA
d_call: NA
j_call: TRBJ2-5
cdr3_aa: CASSFLGPQYF
cdr3_nt: TGTGCCAGCAGTTTTCTGGGGCCCCAGTACTTC

v_call: TRBV4-2
clone_size: NA
d_call: NA
j_call: TRBJ2-5
cdr3_aa: CASSLVPGGLQETQYF
cdr3_nt: TGTGCCAGCAGCCTCGTTCCGGGGGGCCTTCAAGAGACCCAGTACTTC

v_call: TRBV5-1
clone_size: once
d_call: NA
j_call: TRBJ1-2
cdr3_aa: CASSLEEGGGYTF
cdr3_nt: TGCGCCAGCAGCTTGGAGGAGGGTGGAGGCTACACCTTC

v_call: TRBV20-1
clone_size: once
d_call: NA
j_call: TRBJ1-2
cdr3_aa: CSASAGNGYTF
cdr3_nt: TGCAGTGCTAGTGCAGGCAATGGCTACACCTTC

v_call: TRBV7-6
clone_size: NA
d_call: NA
j_call: TRBJ1-1
cdr3_aa: CASSLTRGWDTEAFF
cdr3_nt: TGTGCCAGCAGTTTGACAAGGGGATGGGACACTGAAGCTTTCTTT

v_call: TRBV6-5
clone_size: NA
d_call: TRBD1
j_call: TRBJ1-3
cdr3_aa: CASSQLTGYGNTIYF
cdr3_nt: TGTGCCAGCAGTCAGCTGACAGGGTATGGAAACACCATATATTTT

v_call: TRBV6-5
clone_size: NA
d_call: NA
j_call: TRBJ1-6
cdr3_aa: CASSSNPEGSPLHF
cdr3_nt: TGTGCCAGCAGCTCAAATCCTGAGGGTTCACCCCTCCACTTT

v_call: TRBV7-6
clone_size: NA
d_call: TRBD2
j_call: TRBJ2-7
cdr3_aa: CASSLRGGAVMYEQYF
cdr3_nt: TGTGCCAGCAGCTTACGGGGGGGAGCAGTTATGTACGAGCAGTACTTC

v_call: TRBV5-4
clone_size: NA
d_call: TRBD1
j_call: TRBJ2-5
cdr3_aa: CASTIGQGERETQYF
cdr3_nt: TGTGCCAGCACCATTGGACAGGGGGAGAGAGAGACCCAGTACTTC

v_call: TRBV7-8
clone_size: once
d_call: NA
j_call: TRBJ2-7
cdr3_aa: CASSFGTNTYEQYF
cdr3_nt: TGTGCCAGCAGCTTCGGGACAAACACCTACGAGCAGTACTTC

v_call: TRBV5-1
clone_size: NA
d_call: TRBD1
j_call: TRBJ2-6
cdr3_aa: CASSPGQGGSGANVLTF
cdr3_nt: TGCGCCAGCAGCCCCGGACAGGGCGGCTCTGGGGCCAACGTCCTGACTTTC

v_call: TRBV7-2
clone_size: NA
d_call: NA
j_call: TRBJ1-2
cdr3_aa: CASSVEQGLNYGYTF
cdr3_nt: TGTGCCAGCAGCGTAGAGCAGGGACTTAACTATGGCTACACCTTC

v_call: TRBV5-1
clone_size: NA
d_call: NA
j_call: TRBJ2-4
cdr3_aa: CASSSGMSGTPLAKNIQYF
cdr3_nt: TGCGCCAGCAGCTCAGGAATGTCCGGGACACCTCTAGCCAAAAACATTCAGTACTTC

v_call: TRBV6-5
clone_size: few
d_call: TRBD1
j_call: TRBJ1-6
cdr3_aa: CASSIRTGRSPLHF
cdr3_nt: TGTGCCAGCAGTATCAGGACAGGGCGGTCACCCCTCCACTTT